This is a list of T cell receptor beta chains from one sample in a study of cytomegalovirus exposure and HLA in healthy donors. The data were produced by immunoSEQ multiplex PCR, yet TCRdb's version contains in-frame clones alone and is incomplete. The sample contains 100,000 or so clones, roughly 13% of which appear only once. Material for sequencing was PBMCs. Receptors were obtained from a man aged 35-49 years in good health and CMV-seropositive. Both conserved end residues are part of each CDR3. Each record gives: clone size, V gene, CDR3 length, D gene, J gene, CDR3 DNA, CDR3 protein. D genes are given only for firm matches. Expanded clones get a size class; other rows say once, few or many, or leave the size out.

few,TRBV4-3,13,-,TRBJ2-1,TGCGCCAGCAGCCAAACCGGAGAGGATGAGCAGTTCTTC,CASSQTGEDEQFF
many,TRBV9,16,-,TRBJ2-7,TGTGCCAGCAGCGTAGGAGGCAGCTACTCCTCCTACGAGCAGTACTTC,CASSVGGSYSSYEQYF
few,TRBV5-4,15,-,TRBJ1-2,TGTGCCAGCAGCCAAGACCACCAGGGGACCTATGGCTACACCTTC,CASSQDHQGTYGYTF
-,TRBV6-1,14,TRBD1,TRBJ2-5,TGTGCCAGCAGTGGGGGGACAGCCCTCCCGACCCAGTACTTC,CASSGGTALPTQYF
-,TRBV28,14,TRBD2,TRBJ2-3,TGTGCCAGCAGTTTTGTTAGCGGGTCTGATACGCAGTATTTT,CASSFVSGSDTQYF
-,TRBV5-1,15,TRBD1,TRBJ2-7,TGCGCCAGCCGCCCTATCGGACAGGGTTATGGTGAGCAGTACTTC,CASRPIGQGYGEQYF
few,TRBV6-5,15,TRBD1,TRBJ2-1,TGTGCCAGCTTTGGACTCTCAGGGGGCTACAATGAGCAGTTCTTC,CASFGLSGGYNEQFF
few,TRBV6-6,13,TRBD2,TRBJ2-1,TGTGCCAGCAGTTACTCGATAGCGGGAGGTGCGTTCTTC,CASSYSIAGGAFF
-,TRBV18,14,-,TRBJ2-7,TGTGCCAGCTCACCAGGGGGCCTGGCCTACGAGCAGTACTTC,CASSPGGLAYEQYF
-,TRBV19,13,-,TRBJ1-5,TGTGCCAGTAGTATAAGCGGCAATCAGCCCCAGCATTTT,CASSISGNQPQHF
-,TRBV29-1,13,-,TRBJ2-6,TGCAGCGTCCAGATCTCTGGGGCCAACGTCCTGACTTTC,CSVQISGANVLTF
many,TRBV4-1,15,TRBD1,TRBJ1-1,TGCGCCAGCAGCCAAGCCCACAGGGGGCGGACTGAAGCTTTCTTT,CASSQAHRGRTEAFF
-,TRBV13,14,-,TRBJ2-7,TGTGCCAGCAGGAGGGGGGGAGAATCCTACGAGCAGTACTTC,CASRRGGESYEQYF
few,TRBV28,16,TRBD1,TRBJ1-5,TGTGCCAGCAGTTTGTCCGGGACAGGGGGGAATCAGCCCCAGCATTTT,CASSLSGTGGNQPQHF
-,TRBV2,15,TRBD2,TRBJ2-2,TGTGCCAGCAGTTCGACTAGCCCAGGTTCCGGGGAGCTGTTTTTT,CASSSTSPGSGELFF
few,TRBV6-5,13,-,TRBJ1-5,TGTGCCAGCAGTTACGCCTACAATCAGCCCCAGCATTTT,CASSYAYNQPQHF
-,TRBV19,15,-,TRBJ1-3,TGTGCCAGTAGTATTGGGAGGAACTCTGGAAACACCATATATTTT,CASSIGRNSGNTIYF
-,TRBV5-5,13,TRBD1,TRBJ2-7,TGTGCCAGCAGGGCCACAGGGGACCACGAGCAGTACTTC,CASRATGDHEQYF
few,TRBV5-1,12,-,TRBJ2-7,TGCGCCAGCACCTCCTCTTCATACGAGCAGTACTTC,CASTSSSYEQYF
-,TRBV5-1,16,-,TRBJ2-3,TGCGCCAGCAGCTTCGCCAGCGGGACAAGCACAGATACGCAGTATTTT,CASSFASGTSTDTQYF
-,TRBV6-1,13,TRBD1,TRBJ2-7,TGTGCCAGCATGCCTGGGCAGGGGGATGAGCAGTACTTC,CASMPGQGDEQYF
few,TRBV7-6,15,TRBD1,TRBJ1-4,TGTGCCAGCAGCTCGACAGGGGTAACTAATGAAAAACTGTTTTTT,CASSSTGVTNEKLFF
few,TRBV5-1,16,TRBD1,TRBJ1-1,TGCGCCAGCAGCTTGGCGGTTCGGACAGGAAGCACTGAAGCTTTCTTT,CASSLAVRTGSTEAFF
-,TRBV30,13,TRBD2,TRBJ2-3,TGTGCCTGGAGTTGGCGGGAGGGAGGTACGCAGTATTTT,CAWSWREGGTQYF
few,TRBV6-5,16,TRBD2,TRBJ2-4,TGTGCCAGCAGTTACTCGGGGGGGGAGGCCAAAAACATTCAGTACTTC,CASSYSGGEAKNIQYF
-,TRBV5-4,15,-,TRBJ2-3,TGTGCCAGCAGCTTGGGGCAGACTAGTACAGATACGCAGTATTTT,CASSLGQTSTDTQYF
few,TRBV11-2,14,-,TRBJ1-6,TGTGCCAGCAGCTTTAACAGGGTAGATTCACCCCTCCACTTT,CASSFNRVDSPLHF
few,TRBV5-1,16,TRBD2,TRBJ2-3,TGCGCCAGCAGCTTGGCGCGCGGGAGAAACACAGATACGCAGTATTTT,CASSLARGRNTDTQYF
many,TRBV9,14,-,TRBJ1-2,TGTGCCAGCAGGGGGGAGGGTAGTAACTATGGCTACACCTTC,CASRGEGSNYGYTF
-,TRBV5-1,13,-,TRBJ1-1,TGCGCCAGCAGCTTGGCAGGGCCTACTGAAGCTTTCTTT,CASSLAGPTEAFF
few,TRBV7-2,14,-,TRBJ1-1,TGTGCCAGCAGCCGCGACAGGTTGAACACTGAAGCTTTCTTT,CASSRDRLNTEAFF
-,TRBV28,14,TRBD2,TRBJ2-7,TGTGCCAGCAGCAATGCGGGAGATCGGTACGAGCAGTACTTC,CASSNAGDRYEQYF
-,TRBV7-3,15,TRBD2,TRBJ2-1,TGTGCCAGCAGCCCATCCGGGACTAGCGTCAATGAGCAGTTCTTC,CASSPSGTSVNEQFF
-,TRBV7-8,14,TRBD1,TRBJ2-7,TGTGCCAGCAGCCGGACAGGGGATTCCTACGAGCAGTACTTC,CASSRTGDSYEQYF
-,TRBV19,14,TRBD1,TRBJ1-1,TGTGCCAGTAGTACCGGACAGGGGTGGGCTGAAGCTTTCTTT,CASSTGQGWAEAFF
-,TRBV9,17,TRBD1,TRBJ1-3,TGTGCCAGCAGCGTCGCCGGGACAGGGTTCGCTGGAAACACCATATATTTT,CASSVAGTGFAGNTIYF
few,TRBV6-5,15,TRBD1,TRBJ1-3,TGTGCCAGCAGTTACGGGACAGGCTCTGGAAACACCATATATTTT,CASSYGTGSGNTIYF
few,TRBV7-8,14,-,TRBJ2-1,TGTGCCAGCAGCTTAGCGTCTCGGTTTCATGAGCAGTTCTTC,CASSLASRFHEQFF
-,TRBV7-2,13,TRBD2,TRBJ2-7,TGTGCCAGCACCCGGGGAGGGCCCTACGAGCAGTACTTC,CASTRGGPYEQYF
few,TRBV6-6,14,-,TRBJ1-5,TGTGCCAGCACGAGGAGGGATAGCAATCAGCCCCAGCATTTT,CASTRRDSNQPQHF
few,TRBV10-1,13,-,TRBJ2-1,TGCGCCAGCAGTGAGGGGGGCCGAAATGAGCAGTTCTTC,CASSEGGRNEQFF
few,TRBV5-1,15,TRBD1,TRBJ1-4,TGCGCCAGCAGCTCCCCGACAGGGGGGGATGAAAAACTGTTTTTT,CASSSPTGGDEKLFF
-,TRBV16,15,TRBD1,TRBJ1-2,TGTGCCAGCAGCCAGATTCCGGGACAGGGGCATGGCTACACCTTC,CASSQIPGQGHGYTF
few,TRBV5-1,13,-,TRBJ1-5,TGCGCCAGCAGCTTGAACGGACAGCAGCCCCAGCATTTT,CASSLNGQQPQHF
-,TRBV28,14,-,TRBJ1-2,TGTGCCAGCAGTTCCAGGGATAAGAACTATGGCTACACCTTC,CASSSRDKNYGYTF
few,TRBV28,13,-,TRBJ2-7,TGTGCCAGCAGGGTCTCCAGGGCCTACGAGCAGTACTTC,CASRVSRAYEQYF
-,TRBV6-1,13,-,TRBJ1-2,TGTGCCAGCAGTGAAGAGGTTAACTATGGCTACGCCTTC,CASSEEVNYGYAF
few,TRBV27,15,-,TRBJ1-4,TGTGCCAGCAGTTCGCCGGGGACAACTGGTGAAAAACTGTTTTTT,CASSSPGTTGEKLFF
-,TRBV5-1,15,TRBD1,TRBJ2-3,TGCGCCAGCAGCCTCGACAGGGCTAGCACAGATACGCAGTATTTT,CASSLDRASTDTQYF
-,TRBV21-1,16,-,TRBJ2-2,TGTGCCAGCAGCAACCAGCCAGGGGCGCGGTACGGGGAGCTGTTTTTT,CASSNQPGARYGELFF
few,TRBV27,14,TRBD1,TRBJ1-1,TGTGCCAGCAGCCCCGTCAGGGGGCTTACTGAAGCTTTCTTT,CASSPVRGLTEAFF
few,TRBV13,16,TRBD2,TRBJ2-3,TGTGCAAGCAGCTTAGGGACTAGCGGGAGTTGGGATACGCAGTATTTT,CASSLGTSGSWDTQYF
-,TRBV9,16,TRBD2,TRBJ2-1,TGTGCCAGCAGCCCTCCCGGGACTAGCGGTTACAATGAGCAGTTCTTC,CASSPPGTSGYNEQFF
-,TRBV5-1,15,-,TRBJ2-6,TGCGCCAGCAGCTCTGAGCTCTCTGGGGCCAACGTCCTGACTTTC,CASSSELSGANVLTF
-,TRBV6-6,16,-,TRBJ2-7,TGTGCCAGCAGTCTCTACGGAGGCCTCACATCGGGGGAGCAGTACTTC,CASSLYGGLTSGEQYF
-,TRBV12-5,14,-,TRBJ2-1,TGTGCTAGTGGTGGGGGCCTCCTTTTGAATGAGCAGTTCTTC,CASGGGLLLNEQFF
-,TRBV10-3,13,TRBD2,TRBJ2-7,TGTGCCATCAGGCGGGAGGGCAAATACGAGCAGTACTTC,CAIRREGKYEQYF
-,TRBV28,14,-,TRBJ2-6,TGTGCCAGCAGCCAGTGGTCTGGGGCCAACGTCCTGACTTTC,CASSQWSGANVLTF